A selection of T cell receptor beta chains follows, all from one sample in a study of beta chain features in type 1 diabetes. Assay used: immunoSEQ multiplex PCR; TCRdb lists only in-frame clones, some missing. The table records roughly 450,000 clones, about 15% of them present only once. Sequenced input: naive CD4+ T cells from blood. The receptors shown here come from a man aged 30 to 39 in good health. The CDR3 runs from the conserved cysteine through the conserved F or W. The D gene is left open where the match is weak. Some rows have no size entry. The others give once, few or many, or a class for an expanded clone.

length	size	D	V	J	CDR3
15	few	TRBD2	TRBV28	TRBJ2-1	CASRVLTGGHNEQFF
16	many	-	TRBV29-1	TRBJ2-6	CSVEAERRAGANVLTF
14	-	-	TRBV7-8	TRBJ1-1	CASTETSMNTEAFF
15	few	TRBD1	TRBV4-1	TRBJ1-6	CASRHRDRVTLPLHF
13	few	-	TRBV14	TRBJ2-3	CASSRPSTDTQYF
16	-	-	TRBV5-1	TRBJ2-3	CASSLGQSRATDTQYF
13	once	-	TRBV14	TRBJ1-2	CASSQDHGDGYTF
13	few	-	TRBV5-1	TRBJ1-1	CASRLGRNTEAFF
15	few	-	TRBV11-2	TRBJ2-7	CASSLDNGSTYEQYF
14	-	-	TRBV7-9	TRBJ2-2	CASSVGVNTGELFF
17	-	TRBD2	TRBV5-1	TRBJ2-4	CASSLGTSGVLKNIQYF
12	-	TRBD1	TRBV12-5	TRBJ2-5	CASGLDRGDQYF
13	once	-	TRBV28	TRBJ2-5	CASTTTMRETQYF
16	-	TRBD1	TRBV15	TRBJ2-6	CATIQGSRTGANVLTF
15	-	-	TRBV7-9	TRBJ1-1	CASSLSGRGNTEAFF
12	few	-	TRBV29-1	TRBJ2-7	CSVGRVNDEQYF
14	-	TRBD2	TRBV29-1	TRBJ2-1	CSVGGLATYNEQFF
14	few	TRBD2	TRBV5-4	TRBJ2-2	CASSPPGGTGELFF
13	few	-	TRBV7-3	TRBJ1-2	CASSPDRNYGYTF
14	-	TRBD2	TRBV13	TRBJ2-1	CASSFLAGGNEQFF
13	-	-	TRBV7-2	TRBJ1-3	CASSLARGNTIYF
14	many	-	TRBV4-3	TRBJ2-1	CASSQQLASYEQFF
13	-	TRBD1	TRBV18	TRBJ1-5	CASSKDRDQPQHF
16	few	-	TRBV4-2	TRBJ2-1	CASSPGGQIFGDEQFF
14	few	-	TRBV25-1	TRBJ1-1	CASSPLLANTEAFF
13	-	-	TRBV5-1	TRBJ2-1	CASSHGLYNEQFF
14	-	TRBD1	TRBV9	TRBJ1-5	CASSEGQGAQPQHF
12	-	-	TRBV7-8	TRBJ2-5	CASSLVVGTQYF
16	few	TRBD2	TRBV14	TRBJ2-1	CASSQALAGVSHEQFF
13	few	-	TRBV7-2	TRBJ2-5	CASSLGELETQYF
15	few	-	TRBV18	TRBJ2-5	CASSPRGDVQETQYF
15	-	-	TRBV4-1	TRBJ2-1	CASRLAGTPYNEQFF
13	-	-	TRBV5-1	TRBJ2-7	CASSPGSSYEQYF
15	-	-	TRBV7-2	TRBJ2-1	CASRRRRTSYNEQFF
13	-	-	TRBV25-1	TRBJ1-2	CASSGWGTYGYTF
16	-	TRBD2	TRBV5-1	TRBJ2-5	CASSLDTSGGPRTQYF
15	few	TRBD2	TRBV7-2	TRBJ2-3	CASSLTGLAPDTQYF
16	-	-	TRBV21-1	TRBJ1-5	CASLFEFTDSNQPQHF
15	few	TRBD1	TRBV18	TRBJ1-4	CASSPRKGASEKLFF
15	once	-	TRBV5-1	TRBJ2-3	CASRIETATTDTQYF
11	-	-	TRBV6-5	TRBJ1-1	CASISATEAFF
14	few	TRBD1	TRBV7-2	TRBJ2-1	CASSRQGRGNEQFF